The present entry profiles one T cell receptor (beta chain) with its context. Its target is unknown. Both 60 Vbeta primers and 13 Jbeta primers went into the PCR. Assay used: immunoSEQ multiplex PCR; TCRdb lists only in-frame clones, some missing. Counted here are about 130,000 clones, 74% occurring once; the ten biggest clones make up roughly 4%. Germline V gene sequence: CDR1 SGHAT, CDR2 FQNNGV. The V end was cut by 5 bases, the J end by 11 bases, with 15 bases between. The CDR3 totals 12 residues. The sample is drawn from a study of cytomegalovirus exposure and HLA in healthy donors. In the study overall: Early released data comprised around 80 million unique TCRs from HLA-typed donors. Regarding the study as a whole: Compared with the roughly 670-donor mean, an Asian-associated ancestry cluster reportedly had fewer N-insertions, according to a later analysis. Immune exposure data for these donors was limited to CMV serostatus. In a later analysis, fewer than 20,000 TCR beta sequences were associated with HLA alleles at 0.05 false discovery rate.

The chain carries TRBV11-2 and TRBJ1-2; D may be TRBD1 (6 bases). The sample comprised PBMCs. The origin of this receptor is a man aged 18 to 29 in good health and CMV-seropositive. The CDR3 DNA follows: TGTGCCAGCAGCCAAGCCAGGACAGAATACACCTTC. It specifies CASSQARTEYTF.